The following is a TCR beta chain sequence with its context. Antigen: not known. The data belong to a study of T-cell reconstitution after alpha-beta-depleted transplantation in children. Study conclusions and caveats: T-cell counts and diversity at one year following transplant were attributed mainly to newly produced T cells.

A library of TCRbeta sequences, prepared with unique molecular identifiers, was generated. One entry per CDR3 protein results from TCRdb running MiXCR on the PCR reads. The sample shows roughly 350,000 distinct CDR3 sequences, around 15% of them seen only once. The clonotype comes from a male patient aged 2 to 9 who had a stem cell transplant for acute lymphoblastic leukemia, so the T cells may come from the graft donor. This specimen was PBMCs, mostly from graft donor cells, taken 360 days after TCRalphabeta/CD19-depleted stem cell transplant.

The CDR3 bases are TGTGCCAGCACCATTAGCGGGAGAGAGCATCGGCAGTATTTT. Protein product: CASTISGREHRQYF. V usage is TRBV6-2 or TRBV6-3 and J usage is TRBJ2-3, with TRBD2 identical over 9 bases. The J segment lost 11 bases and the V segment lost 7 bases, leaving 13 bases of the junction unmatched. Germline V gene sequence: CDR1 MNHEY, CDR2 SVGEGT. The CDR3 has 14 residues.